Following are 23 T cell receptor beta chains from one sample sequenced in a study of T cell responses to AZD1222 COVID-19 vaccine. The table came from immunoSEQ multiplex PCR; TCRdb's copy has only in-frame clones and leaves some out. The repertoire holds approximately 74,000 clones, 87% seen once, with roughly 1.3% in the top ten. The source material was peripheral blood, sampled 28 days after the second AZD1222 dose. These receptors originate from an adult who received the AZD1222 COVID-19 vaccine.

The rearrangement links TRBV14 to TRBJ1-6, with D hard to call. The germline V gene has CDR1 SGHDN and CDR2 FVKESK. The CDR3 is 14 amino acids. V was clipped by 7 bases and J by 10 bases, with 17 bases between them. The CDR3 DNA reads TGTGCCAGCAAGGAGGGCCAGGTCCGATCACCCCTCCACTTT. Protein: CASKEGQVRSPLHF. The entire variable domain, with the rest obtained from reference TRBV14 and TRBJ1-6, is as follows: EAGVTQFPSHSVIEKGQTVTLRCDPISGHDNLYWYRRVMGKEIKFLLHFVKESKQDESGMPNNRFLAERTGGTYSTLKVQPAELEDSGVYFCASKEGQVRSPLHFGNGTRLTVT.

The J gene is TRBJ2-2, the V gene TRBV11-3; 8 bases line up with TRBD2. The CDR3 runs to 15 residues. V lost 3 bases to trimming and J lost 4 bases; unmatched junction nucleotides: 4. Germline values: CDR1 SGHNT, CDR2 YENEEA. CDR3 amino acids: CASSFGTSPTGELFF. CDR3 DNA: TGTGCCAGCAGCTTTGGGACTAGTCCCACCGGGGAGCTGTTTTTT.

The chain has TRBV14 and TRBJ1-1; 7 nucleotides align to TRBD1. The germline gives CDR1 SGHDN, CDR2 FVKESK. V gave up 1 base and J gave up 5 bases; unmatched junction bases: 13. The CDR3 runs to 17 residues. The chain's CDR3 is CASSQVTLRGSETEAFF. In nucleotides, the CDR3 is TGTGCCAGCAGCCAAGTGACGCTCAGGGGGAGTGAGACTGAAGCTTTCTTT.

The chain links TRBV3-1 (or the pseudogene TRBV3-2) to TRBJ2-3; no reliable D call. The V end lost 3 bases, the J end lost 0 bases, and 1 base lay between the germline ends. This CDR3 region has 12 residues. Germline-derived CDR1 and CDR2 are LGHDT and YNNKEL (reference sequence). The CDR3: CASSHSTDTQYF. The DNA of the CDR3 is TGTGCCAGCAGCCACAGCACAGATACGCAGTATTTT.

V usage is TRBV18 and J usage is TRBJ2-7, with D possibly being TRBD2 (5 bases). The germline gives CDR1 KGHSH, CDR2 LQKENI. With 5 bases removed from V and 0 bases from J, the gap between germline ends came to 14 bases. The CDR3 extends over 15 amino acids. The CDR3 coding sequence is TGTGCCAGCTCAGCCTCAGCGGACCCCTCCTACGAGCAGTACTTC. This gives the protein CASSASADPSYEQYF. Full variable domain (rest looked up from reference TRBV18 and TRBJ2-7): NAGVMQNPRHLVRRRGQEARLRCSPMKGHSHVYWYRQLPEEGLKFMVYLQKENIIDESGMPKERFSAEFPKEGPSILRIQQVVRGDSAAYFCASSASADPSYEQYFGPGTRLTVT.

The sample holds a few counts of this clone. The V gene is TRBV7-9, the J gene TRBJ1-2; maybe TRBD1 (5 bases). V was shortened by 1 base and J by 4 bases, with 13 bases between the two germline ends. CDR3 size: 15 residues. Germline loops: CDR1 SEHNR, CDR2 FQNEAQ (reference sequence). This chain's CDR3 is CASSLVVPTAYGYTF. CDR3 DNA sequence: TGTGCCAGCAGCTTAGTGGTGCCGACAGCCTATGGCTACACCTTC.

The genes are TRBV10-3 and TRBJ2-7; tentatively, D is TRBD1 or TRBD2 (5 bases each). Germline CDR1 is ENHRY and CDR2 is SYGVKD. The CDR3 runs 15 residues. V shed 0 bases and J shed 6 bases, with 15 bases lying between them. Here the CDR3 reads CAISESEAGKGEQYF. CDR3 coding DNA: TGTGCCATCAGTGAGTCGGAGGCAGGGAAAGGCGAGCAGTACTTC.

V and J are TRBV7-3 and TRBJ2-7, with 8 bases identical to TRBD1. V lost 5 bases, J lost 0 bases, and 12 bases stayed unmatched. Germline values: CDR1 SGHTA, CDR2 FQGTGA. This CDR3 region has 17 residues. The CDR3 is CASSPTGGISNSYEQYF. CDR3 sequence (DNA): TGTGCCAGCAGCCCAACAGGGGGTATTAGTAACTCCTACGAGCAGTACTTC.

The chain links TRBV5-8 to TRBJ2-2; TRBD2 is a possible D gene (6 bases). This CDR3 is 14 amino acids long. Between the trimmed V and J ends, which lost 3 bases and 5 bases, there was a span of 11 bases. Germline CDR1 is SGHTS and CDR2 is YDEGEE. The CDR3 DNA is TGTGCCAGCAGCTGGGGGGACGGGACCGGGGAGCTGTTTTTT. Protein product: CASSWGDGTGELFF.

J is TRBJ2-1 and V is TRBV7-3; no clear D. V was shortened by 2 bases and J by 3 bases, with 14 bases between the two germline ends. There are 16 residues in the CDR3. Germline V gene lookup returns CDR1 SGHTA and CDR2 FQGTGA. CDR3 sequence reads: CASSLLPGGLYNEQFF. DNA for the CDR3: TGTGCCAGCAGCTTACTGCCGGGCGGTCTCTACAATGAGCAGTTCTTC.

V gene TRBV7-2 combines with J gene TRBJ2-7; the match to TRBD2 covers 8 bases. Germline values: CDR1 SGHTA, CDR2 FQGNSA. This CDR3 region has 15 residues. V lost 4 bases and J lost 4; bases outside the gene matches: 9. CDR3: CASSYVAGLLYEQYF. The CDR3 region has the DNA TGTGCCAGCAGCTACGTAGCGGGATTGTTGTACGAGCAGTACTTC.

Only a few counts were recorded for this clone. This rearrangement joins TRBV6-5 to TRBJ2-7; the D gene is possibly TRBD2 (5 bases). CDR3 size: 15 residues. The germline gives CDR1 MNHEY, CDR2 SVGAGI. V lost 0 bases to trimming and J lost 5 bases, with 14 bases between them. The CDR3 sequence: CASSYSRTPHHEQYF. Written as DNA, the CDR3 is TGTGCCAGCAGTTACTCAAGGACTCCGCACCACGAGCAGTACTTC.

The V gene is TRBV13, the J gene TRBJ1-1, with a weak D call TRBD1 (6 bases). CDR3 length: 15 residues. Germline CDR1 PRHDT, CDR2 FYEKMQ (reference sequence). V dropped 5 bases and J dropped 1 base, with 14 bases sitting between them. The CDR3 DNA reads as TGTGCCAGCAGCGCTATCGGCAGGGGGAACACTGAAGCTTTCTTT. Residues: CASSAIGRGNTEAFF.

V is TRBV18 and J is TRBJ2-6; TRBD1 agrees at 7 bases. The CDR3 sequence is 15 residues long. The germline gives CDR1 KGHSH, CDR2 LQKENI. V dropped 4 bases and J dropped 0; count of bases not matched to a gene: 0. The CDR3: CASSRDSSGANVLTF. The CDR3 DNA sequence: TGTGCCAGCTCACGGGACAGCTCTGGGGCCAACGTCCTGACTTTC. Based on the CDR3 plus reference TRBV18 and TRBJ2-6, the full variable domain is NAGVMQNPRHLVRRRGQEARLRCSPMKGHSHVYWYRQLPEEGLKFMVYLQKENIIDESGMPKERFSAEFPKEGPSILRIQQVVRGDSAAYFCASSRDSSGANVLTFGAGSRLTVL.

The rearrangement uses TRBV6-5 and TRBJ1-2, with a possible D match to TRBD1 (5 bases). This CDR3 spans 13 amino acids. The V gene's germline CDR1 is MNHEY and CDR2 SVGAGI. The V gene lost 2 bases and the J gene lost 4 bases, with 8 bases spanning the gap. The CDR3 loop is CASSYRGTYGYTF. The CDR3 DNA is TGTGCCAGCAGTTACAGGGGAACCTATGGCTACACCTTC.

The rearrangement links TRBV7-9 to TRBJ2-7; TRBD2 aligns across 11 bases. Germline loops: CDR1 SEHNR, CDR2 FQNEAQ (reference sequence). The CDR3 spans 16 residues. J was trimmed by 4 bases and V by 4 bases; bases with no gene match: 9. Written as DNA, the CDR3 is TGTGCCAGCAGCTACACTGCGACTAGCGGGATGTACGAGCAGTACTTC. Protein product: CASSYTATSGMYEQYF.

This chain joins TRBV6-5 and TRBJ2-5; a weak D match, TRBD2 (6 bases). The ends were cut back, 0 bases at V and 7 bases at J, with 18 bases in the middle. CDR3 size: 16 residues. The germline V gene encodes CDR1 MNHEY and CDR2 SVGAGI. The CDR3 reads CASSYSSTSKEGTQYF. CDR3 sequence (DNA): TGTGCCAGCAGTTACTCGTCAACTAGCAAAGAAGGGACCCAGTACTTC.

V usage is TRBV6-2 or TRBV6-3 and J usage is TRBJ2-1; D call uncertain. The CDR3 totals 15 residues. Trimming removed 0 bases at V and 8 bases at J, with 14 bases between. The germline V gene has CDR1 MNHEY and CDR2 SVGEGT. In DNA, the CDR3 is TGTGCCAGCAGTTACTCTGGGTTCGGTCGCGATGAGCAGTTCTTC. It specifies CASSYSGFGRDEQFF.

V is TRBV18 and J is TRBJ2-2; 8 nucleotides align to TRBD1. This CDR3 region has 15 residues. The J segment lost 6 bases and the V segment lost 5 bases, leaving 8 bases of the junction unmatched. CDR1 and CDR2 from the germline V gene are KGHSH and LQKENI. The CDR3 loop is CASSATGEGAGELFF. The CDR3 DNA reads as TGTGCCAGCTCAGCGACAGGGGAAGGAGCCGGGGAGCTGTTTTTT.

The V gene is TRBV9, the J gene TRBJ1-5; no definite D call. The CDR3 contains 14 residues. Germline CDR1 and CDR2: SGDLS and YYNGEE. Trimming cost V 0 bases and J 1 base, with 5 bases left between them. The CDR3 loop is CASSVGASNQPQHF. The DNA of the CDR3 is TGTGCCAGCAGCGTAGGTGCCAGCAATCAGCCCCAGCATTTT.

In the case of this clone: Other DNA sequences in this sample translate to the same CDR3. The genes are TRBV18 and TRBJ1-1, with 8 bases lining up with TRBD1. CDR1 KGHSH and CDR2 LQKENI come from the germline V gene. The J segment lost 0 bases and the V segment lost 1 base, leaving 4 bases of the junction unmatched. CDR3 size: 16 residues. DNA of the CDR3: TGTGCCAGCTCACCACGTCAGGGGGCTTTGAACACTGAAGCTTTCTTT. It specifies CASSPRQGALNTEAFF. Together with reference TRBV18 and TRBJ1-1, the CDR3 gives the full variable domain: NAGVMQNPRHLVRRRGQEARLRCSPMKGHSHVYWYRQLPEEGLKFMVYLQKENIIDESGMPKERFSAEFPKEGPSILRIQQVVRGDSAAYFCASSPRQGALNTEAFFGQGTRLTVV.

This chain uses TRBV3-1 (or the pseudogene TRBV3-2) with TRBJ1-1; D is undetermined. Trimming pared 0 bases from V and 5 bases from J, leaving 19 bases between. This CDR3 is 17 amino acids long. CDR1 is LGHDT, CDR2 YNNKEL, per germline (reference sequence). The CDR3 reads CASSQEVQGRVGTEAFF. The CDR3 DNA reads TGTGCCAGCAGCCAAGAGGTGCAAGGTAGGGTAGGGACTGAAGCTTTCTTT.

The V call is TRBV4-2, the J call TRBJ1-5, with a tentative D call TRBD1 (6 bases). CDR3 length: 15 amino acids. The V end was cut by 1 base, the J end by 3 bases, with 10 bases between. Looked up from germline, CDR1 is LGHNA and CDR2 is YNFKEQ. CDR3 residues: CASSQAGTYNQPQHF. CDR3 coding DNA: TGTGCCAGCAGCCAAGCCGGGACATACAATCAGCCCCAGCATTTT.